This is a list of T cell receptor beta chains from one sample in a study of blood T cell repertoires in COVID-19. Some clones are missing from TCRdb's copy, which holds only in-frame ones; the method was immunoSEQ multiplex PCR. The sample yields about 310,000 clones, 70% to 90% seen once. The sequenced sample was PBMCs or T cells enriched from blood (not recorded which). Receptor source: a woman aged 40 to 50 who had recovered from COVID-19. Both conserved end residues are part of each CDR3. A D gene is named only where the DNA matches it firmly. Clone size, where shown, is once, few, many, or a class for clones that have expanded.

CDR3nt | CDR3aa | v_gene | abundance | d_gene | j_gene
TGTGCCAGCGTTATCCCACCGGGAGCAATCTACGAGCAGTACTTC | CASVIPPGAIYEQYF | TRBV7-4 | NA | NA | TRBJ2-7
TGCGCCAGCAGCTCGGGACTAGCGGGCAATGAGCAGTTCTTC | CASSSGLAGNEQFF | TRBV5-1 | NA | TRBD2 | TRBJ2-1
TGCGCCAGCAGCCCCCGGGGGATTGAGCAGTTCTTC | CASSPRGIEQFF | TRBV5-1 | NA | NA | TRBJ2-1
TGCAGCGCCCGAGAAGGGGGAGTACTAGCCAAAAACATTCAGTACTTC | CSAREGGVLAKNIQYF | TRBV29-1 | NA | NA | TRBJ2-4
TGTGCCAGTAGTATTTCCGCCGGGACTAGCGGGGTCTCCTCCGAGCAGTACTTC | CASSISAGTSGVSSEQYF | TRBV19 | NA | TRBD2 | TRBJ2-7
TGTGCCAGCAGCCAGCGGGCGGGAGGGGCCTATGGCTACACCTTC | CASSQRAGGAYGYTF | TRBV3-1/TRBV3-2 | NA | NA | TRBJ1-2
TGTGCCAGCAACTCCGGGACAGGGGTTAGTGGCTACACCTTC | CASNSGTGVSGYTF | TRBV7-9 | NA | TRBD1 | TRBJ1-2
TGCAGCGTCGTTAACAGACAGAATAATAACTATGGCTACACCTTC | CSVVNRQNNNYGYTF | TRBV29-1 | few | NA | TRBJ1-2
TGTGCCAGCAGTTACGGTCCGGGATACGAGCAGTACTTC | CASSYGPGYEQYF | TRBV6-6 | once | NA | TRBJ2-7
TGTGCCATGGGACTAGCGTTGGACGAGCAGTACTTC | CAMGLALDEQYF | TRBV10-3 | NA | TRBD2 | TRBJ2-7
TGTGCCAGCAGTTCGCGTGAACAGGGGAGGAACGAGCAGTACTTC | CASSSREQGRNEQYF | TRBV6-5 | few | NA | TRBJ2-7
TGTGCCAGCAGCTTAGCAGAAGGGGCCGGCTACACCTTC | CASSLAEGAGYTF | TRBV12-3/TRBV12-4 | NA | NA | TRBJ1-2
TGTGCCAGCAGCCCACCACTAGCGGGAGTCTGGGATGAGCAGTTCTTC | CASSPPLAGVWDEQFF | TRBV7-9 | once | TRBD2 | TRBJ2-1
TGTGCCACTCGTCAGGTAGCGCCTTACAATGAGCAGTTCTTC | CATRQVAPYNEQFF | TRBV15 | NA | NA | TRBJ2-1
TGTGCCAGCAGTTTGGAGCCTGGGGCCAACGTCCTGACTTTC | CASSLEPGANVLTF | TRBV27 | NA | NA | TRBJ2-6
TGTGCCAGCAGGATAACGGGACAGGCAACCTCCGTGTATACGCAGTATTTT | CASRITGQATSVYTQYF | TRBV28 | once | TRBD1 | TRBJ2-3
TGCGCCAGCAGCTCCGTGCTCCCTCCTAACGAGCAGTTCTTC | CASSSVLPPNEQFF | TRBV5-1 | NA | NA | TRBJ2-1
TGTGCCAGCAGTTTCCGGACAGGGTTTAACACCGGGGAGCTGTTTTTT | CASSFRTGFNTGELFF | TRBV28 | NA | TRBD1 | TRBJ2-2
TGTGCCAGCAGCTTGGGGGGGGAGTATAATTCACCCCTCCACTTT | CASSLGGEYNSPLHF | TRBV5-4 | NA | NA | TRBJ1-6
TGTGCCATCAGTGATGTGGGGCTAGAGACCCAGTACTTC | CAISDVGLETQYF | TRBV10-3 | NA | NA | TRBJ2-5
TGTGCCAGCAGCTTAGGCGGGGACTACACCTTC | CASSLGGDYTF | TRBV7-9 | NA | NA | TRBJ1-2
TGTGCCAGCAGCCTCCTAGCGGGAGGGTTGGATGAGCAGTTCTTC | CASSLLAGGLDEQFF | TRBV6-2/TRBV6-3 | NA | TRBD2 | TRBJ2-1
TGTGCCAGCAGCTTCAGGGGGCGGGACACTGAAGCTTTCTTT | CASSFRGRDTEAFF | TRBV5-6 | NA | TRBD1 | TRBJ1-1
TGTGCCAGCAGCGTAGTGGCGGGGTCAGGGTCCTACGAGCAGTACTTC | CASSVVAGSGSYEQYF | TRBV9 | once | NA | TRBJ2-7
TGTGCCATCAGTGAGGACCCGGGAAAGTATGGCTACACCTTC | CAISEDPGKYGYTF | TRBV10-3 | NA | NA | TRBJ1-2
TGCGCCAGCAGCCAACTAGCGGGGGGACTCTACGAGCAGTACTTC | CASSQLAGGLYEQYF | TRBV4-3 | NA | TRBD2 | TRBJ2-7
TGTGCCAGCAGTTTATTCCCTAGCGCTTACAATGAGCAGTTCTTC | CASSLFPSAYNEQFF | TRBV27 | NA | NA | TRBJ2-1
TGTGCCAGCAACTTACGGGTCTCCTACAATGAGCAGTTCTTC | CASNLRVSYNEQFF | TRBV28 | NA | NA | TRBJ2-1
TGTGCCAGCTCGACTCTGGGGGCCGACTATGGCTACACCTTC | CASSTLGADYGYTF | TRBV18 | NA | NA | TRBJ1-2
TGTGCCTGGAGTTCCTGGACAGGGACCTACACAGATACGCAGTATTTT | CAWSSWTGTYTDTQYF | TRBV30 | NA | TRBD1 | TRBJ2-3
TGTGCCAGCAGCTTAGCGGGGGGTACAGGGGGCACTGAAGCTTTCTTT | CASSLAGGTGGTEAFF | TRBV11-3 | NA | TRBD1 | TRBJ1-1
TGTGCCAGTTCAACGCGGGGCACAGATACGCAGTATTTT | CASSTRGTDTQYF | TRBV6-5 | NA | NA | TRBJ2-3
TGTGCCAGCAGCACGAGGAGGATGCTAGCGGGGGGAGAGACCCAGTACTTC | CASSTRRMLAGGETQYF | TRBV7-8 | NA | TRBD2 | TRBJ2-5
TGTGCCAGCAGCCAAGTAACCCCGGACGGGGGAGAAAATCAGCCCCAGCATTTT | CASSQVTPDGGENQPQHF | TRBV3-1/TRBV3-2 | NA | NA | TRBJ1-5
TGTGCCAGCAGCCTAATCTCAGGGACAACAGATACGCAGTATTTT | CASSLISGTTDTQYF | TRBV28 | NA | NA | TRBJ2-3
TGTGCCAGCAGTGAGTTGGGACAGGGGTCCTATGGCTACACCTTC | CASSELGQGSYGYTF | TRBV2 | NA | TRBD1 | TRBJ1-2
TGTGCCAGCAGTTCGCGGGACAGCTCCTACAATGAGCAGTTCTTC | CASSSRDSSYNEQFF | TRBV27 | NA | NA | TRBJ2-1
TGTGCCCGATCGGGGGTTAGCACAGATACGCAGTATTTT | CARSGVSTDTQYF | TRBV30 | once | NA | TRBJ2-3
TGTGCCAGCAGGCGGGGACAGAGCACCGGGGAGCTGTTTTTT | CASRRGQSTGELFF | TRBV2 | NA | NA | TRBJ2-2
TGTGCCAGTAGGACAGGGGGCACAGATACGCAGTATTTT | CASRTGGTDTQYF | TRBV19 | few | TRBD1 | TRBJ2-3
TGTGCCAGCAGTTTAGGGACAGGCTACGAGCAGTACTTC | CASSLGTGYEQYF | TRBV27 | once | TRBD1 | TRBJ2-7
TGTGCCAGCAGCCTCGCCCTAGCGGGAGGAACAGATACGCAGTATTTT | CASSLALAGGTDTQYF | TRBV3-1/TRBV3-2 | NA | TRBD2 | TRBJ2-3
TGTGCCAGCAGCCCATCTAGGGGTAAGGTCACAGATACGCAGTATTTT | CASSPSRGKVTDTQYF | TRBV11-3 | NA | NA | TRBJ2-3
TGTGCCAGCAGGCCGGGGACTAATTATGGCTACACCTTC | CASRPGTNYGYTF | TRBV7-2 | NA | NA | TRBJ1-2
TGTGCCAGCAGTGAATGGACAGGGGCGGCAGATGAGCAGTTCTTC | CASSEWTGAADEQFF | TRBV27 | NA | TRBD1 | TRBJ2-1
TGTGCCAGCAGCTTGGGTCAGGGATGGGTCACTGAAGCTTTCTTT | CASSLGQGWVTEAFF | TRBV5-4 | NA | NA | TRBJ1-1